The T cell receptor (beta chain) described here comes from a study of STAT5B mutations in CD4+ large granular lymphocyte leukemia. General study findings and limits: Higher CD4+ than CD8+ T-LGLL clonality might reflect small sample size. No patients shared main leukemic clonotypes, though less than 30% appeared at low frequency elsewhere. Compared with healthy controls (2/35), patient top clones favored TRBV06 (8/27).

Trimming removed 2 bases at V and 7 bases at J, with 12 bases between. CDR1 is SGHRS and CDR2 is YFSETQ in the germline V gene. The length of the CDR3 is 13 residues. On this clone: Its antigen is undetermined.

In the source study's methods: The detection floor for productive clonotype frequency was 2.59 x 10-5. Here immunoSEQ multiplex PCR was the method, and the copy in TCRdb shows in-frame clones only, minus some. The V and J calls and clone size were taken over from that table, and D and trimming were inferred from the DNA. The sample holds 25,000 to 30,000 clones, 78% seen once. The sequenced sample consisted of CD4+ T cells from blood buffy coats. This TCR was sampled from a human donor in good health. V and J are TRBV5-1 and TRBJ1-1; a weak D match, TRBD1 (6 bases). The CDR3 region is CASSFQGHYEAFF. Here the CDR3 DNA reads TGCGCCAGCAGCTTCCAGGGACATTATGAAGCTTTCTTT.